The clone carrying this T cell receptor beta chain showed up just a few times. This specimen comes from a study of CD8 T cells in ankylosing spondylitis. Germline CDR1 and CDR2: MNHEY and SMNVEV (reference sequence). With 8 bases clipped from V and 6 bases from J, the junction kept 4 bases outside the gene matches. The CDR3 runs to 13 residues. MiXCR was run by TCRdb on the 5' RACE reads, yielding one entry per CDR3 protein. The sample includes roughly 60,000 distinct CDR3 sequences, under 7.5% seen only once; the top ten take approximately 4.5%. Specimen: synovial fluid, either unsorted or a sorted T cell fraction (not recorded which). The chain links TRBV27 to TRBJ2-2; 9 bases are a match to TRBD1. This receptor was taken from a male donor with ankylosing spondylitis. The CDR3, as DNA: TGTGCCAGCGGACAGGGGCCGGCCGGGGAGCTGTTTTTT. It yields the protein CASGQGPAGELFF.